The sequence of this TCR beta chain was determined in a study of blood T cell repertoires in COVID-19. Study information: Acute-phase and convalescent COVID-19 samples originated in the United States, Italy and Spain. T cells, B-cell-depleted T cells, or PBMCs provided the cDNA or gDNA that served as material.

Looked up from germline, CDR1 is MDHEN and CDR2 is SYDVKM. The CDR3 is 14 residues long. Between the trimmed V and J ends, which lost 3 bases and 4 bases, there was a span of 13 bases. Per the original data handling: Amplification of reference gene primers was used by the study to estimate nucleated cell counts. This table comes from immunoSEQ multiplex PCR, and its TCRdb copy is limited to in-frame clones, with some not included. Clone size and V and J calls were adopted from that table, with D and trimming inferred from the DNA. The sample contains about 190,000 clones, approximately 88% of which appear only once.

The clonotype originates from a man aged 35 to 55 with acute or convalescent COVID-19. The V gene is TRBV28, the J gene TRBJ2-7; D gene uncertain. Sequencing was performed on peripheral blood. CDR3 amino acids: CASSLGTNPYEQYF. The CDR3 coding sequence is TGTGCCAGCAGTTTGGGCACGAACCCATACGAGCAGTACTTC.